Listed here is a single T cell receptor (beta chain). The clone's antigen remains unknown. No per-base quality is available; no much larger clone lies one base away. The data stem from a study of blood T cells in healthy people across ages (dated by TCRdb to between 2015 and 2017). For context, the study as a whole: In model experiments, template switching captured roughly one uniquely barcoded TCR beta cDNA molecule for every two T cells. To avoid experimental bias, donors of different ages were randomly spread across the sequencing lanes. For two donors (one aged 18 to 29 and one aged 80 or older), the study analyzed two additional independent replicas of 1 million unique cDNA reads from the same blood draw. The donors were split into four age groups: young (average about 16 years), middle-aged (about 40), aged (over 55) and long-lived (approximately 80). Using deep sequencing normalized with unique cDNA molecular identifiers, the study measured how TCR beta repertoire diversity changes with age.

Receptors were amplified or captured by 5' RACE. Data came from an Illumina HiSeq 2500. A second PCR of roughly 7 to 12 cycles was performed with a sample-barcoded 5' primer and a J-beta primer mix. A template-switch 5' adaptor carrying 12 random nucleotides introduced a unique molecular identifier onto each TCR beta cDNA molecule. At least 2.5 million CDR3-containing paired-end reads were obtained from each sample. First-strand cDNA was synthesized from all RNA with the Mint cDNA synthesis kit, primed by a TRBC-specific oligonucleotide. Following uracil-DNA glycosylase treatment, a first 18-cycle PCR with universal primers M1SS and BC2_uni_R was performed on all cDNA. On the study's bioinformatics: Normalization of each sample was performed by random selection of 1 million high-quality reads, each carrying a distinct molecular identifier. Instead of being binned into consensus sequences, reads with shared molecular identifiers were discarded. MiTCR, set to a Q25 quality threshold and the strictest error-elimination algorithm, was used for CDR3 identification, clonotype clustering and error correction. A nonparametric unseen species model with Euler transformation was used to estimate lower-bound total TCR beta diversity. TCRdb applied fastp at Q25 and MiXCR to the public reads, then kept only in-frame beta chains. Identical CDR3 proteins give one entry, which carries the most common genes and DNA. These V and J calls originate from TCRdb's pipeline instead of the authors' own analysis. The sample contains 550,000 to 750,000 distinct CDR3 sequences, around 21% of them found a single time. Clones ranked in the top ten supply 3.6% of the sample.

General study outcomes and caveats: Since profiling was done on bulk unsorted PBMCs, naive and antigen-experienced compartments could not be conclusively compared. Estimates of total diversity based on one million sequenced T cells were considered lower bounds and underestimates. As age increased, observed TCR beta diversity per million T cells dropped in a roughly linear way, and a significant reduction was already evident by age around 41. The CMV infection status of donors was not known, potentially confounding age-related changes in expanded clonotypes. The long-lived group showed more naive CD4+ T cells, fewer expanded clones and increased TCR diversity than the aged group, suggesting age selection. There was a strong correlation between observed TCR beta diversity and the percentage of naive T cells measured by flow cytometry.

The donors were roughly 39 Caucasian individuals from Russia, aged 6 to 90 years, who were systemically healthy. Each donor gave approximately 9.3 milliliters of peripheral blood, collected into EDTA-treated Vacutainer tubes. Ficoll-Paque density-gradient centrifugation was used to isolate PBMCs, with at least 6 million per sample. Total RNA was extracted from PBMCs with Trizol reagent, with at least 6 micrograms obtained per sample. For every donor, an aliquot of PBMCs went through flow cytometry to measure the percentages of naive CD45RAhigh/CD27high T cells. The CDR3 covers 16 residues, taking in both the cysteine and the phenylalanine. Of the read, only the CDR3 DNA is kept; its 48 bases are in frame from base 1. The germline V gene (reference sequence) sets CDR1 to SGHKS and CDR2 to YYEKEE. Germline trimming: 3 bases from V, 7 bases from J; junction bases outside gene matches: 8.

The TCR comes from a man aged 65 to 85 in good health. This receptor chain uses TRBV5-5 and TRBJ2-1, with 12 central nucleotides matching TRBD1. Sequenced: blood. CDR3 protein: CASSSGGQGALNEQFF. The DNA is as follows: TGTGCCAGCAGCTCGGGGGGACAGGGGGCGCTTAATGAGCAGTTCTTC.